Sequencing of this TCR beta chain was carried out in a study of cytomegalovirus exposure and HLA in healthy donors. The CDR3 spans 16 residues. The V gene end was trimmed by 1 base and the J gene end by 2 bases; junction bases not matched to a gene: 8. CDR1 SGHRS and CDR2 YFSETQ come from the germline V gene. PCR was performed using 60 Vbeta and 13 Jbeta primers. The method was immunoSEQ multiplex PCR; TCRdb's version includes in-frame clones alone and lacks a portion of them. This sample has about 200,000 clones, with 60% to 85% found just once. In this sample, this clone turned up once. The chain is built from TRBV5-1 and TRBJ2-7; TRBD1 aligns across 8 bases. What was sequenced was PBMCs. The clonotype comes from a girl under 18 in good health and CMV-seropositive. The CDR3, as DNA: TGCGCCAGCAGCTTGACAGGGGGGCGAGGCACCTACGAGCAGTACTTC. Amino acids: CASSLTGGRGTYEQYF. Complete variable domain (other parts from reference TRBV5-1 and TRBJ2-7): KAGVTQTPRYLIKTRGQQVTLSCSPISGHRSVSWYQQTPGQGLQFLFEYFSETQRNKGNFPGRFSGRQFSNSRSEMNVSTLELGDSALYLCASSLTGGRGTYEQYFGPGTRLTVT.